The T cell receptor beta chain under discussion was sequenced for a study of shared clonotypes between healthy human individuals. Study details: CD4 naive and CD4 memory each took three plates per donor, while CD8 naive took two and CD8 memory one. Whole-study results and caveats: Lower generation probabilities were found for non-shared clonotypes than for those shared by all four donors.

Turning to this clone: The antigen is undetermined.

V was shortened by 1 base and J by 5 bases, with 14 bases between the two germline ends. The germline gives CDR1 SGHVS, CDR2 FQNEAQ. CDR3 size: 15 residues. Naive CD8 cells, CD45RO-negative and positively selected for CCR7, excluded terminally differentiated effector memory CD45RA+ cells. Measured with immunoSEQ multiplex PCR; TCRdb has only the in-frame clones, and not every one. The sample consists of about 2.1 million clones, 85% to 95% of them appearing once. Specimen: naive CD8+ T cells from PBMCs. This receptor was taken from a young man in good health. Some clones in this sample may be carry-over from other donors' samples. V is TRBV7-8 and J is TRBJ1-1, with D unclear. CDR3 DNA sequence: TGTGCCAGCAGCTTAGTTCCCTCTCAGTGGACTGAAGCTTTCTTT. As protein: CASSLVPSQWTEAFF. The complete variable domain, with remaining parts taken from reference TRBV7-8 and TRBJ1-1, reads GAGVSQSPRYKVAKRGQDVALRCDPISGHVSLFWYQQALGQGPEFLTYFQNEAQLDKSGLPSDRFFAERPEGSVSTLKIQRTQQEDSAVYLCASSLVPSQWTEAFFGQGTRLTVV.